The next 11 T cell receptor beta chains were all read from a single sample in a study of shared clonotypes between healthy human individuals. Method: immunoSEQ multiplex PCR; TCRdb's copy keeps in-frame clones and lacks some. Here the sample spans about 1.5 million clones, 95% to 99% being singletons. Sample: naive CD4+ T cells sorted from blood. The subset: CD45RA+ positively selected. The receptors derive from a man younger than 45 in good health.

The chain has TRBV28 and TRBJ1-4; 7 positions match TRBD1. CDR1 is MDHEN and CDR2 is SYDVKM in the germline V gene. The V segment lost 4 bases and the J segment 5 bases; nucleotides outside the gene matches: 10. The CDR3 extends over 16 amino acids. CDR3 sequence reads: CASSSLRGTANEKLFF. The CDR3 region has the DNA TGTGCCAGCAGTTCCTTAAGAGGGACAGCGAATGAAAAACTGTTTTTT.

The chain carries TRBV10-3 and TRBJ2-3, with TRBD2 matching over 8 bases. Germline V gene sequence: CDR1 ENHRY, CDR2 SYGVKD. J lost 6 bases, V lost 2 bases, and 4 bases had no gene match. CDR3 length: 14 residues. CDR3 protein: CAISEREGLDTQYF. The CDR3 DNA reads TGTGCCATCAGTGAGCGGGAGGGCCTTGATACGCAGTATTTT.

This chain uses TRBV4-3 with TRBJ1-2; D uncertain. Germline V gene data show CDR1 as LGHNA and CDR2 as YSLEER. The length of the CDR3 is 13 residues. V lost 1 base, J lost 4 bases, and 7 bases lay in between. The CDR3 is CASSQGRPYGYTF. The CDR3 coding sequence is TGCGCCAGCAGCCAAGGGAGGCCCTATGGCTACACCTTC.

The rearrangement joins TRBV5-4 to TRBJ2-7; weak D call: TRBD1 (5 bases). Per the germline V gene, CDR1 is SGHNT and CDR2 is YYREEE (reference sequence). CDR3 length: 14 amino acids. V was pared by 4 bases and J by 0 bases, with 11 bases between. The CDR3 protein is CASSPRQPSYEQYF. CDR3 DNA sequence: TGTGCCAGCAGCCCGAGACAGCCCTCCTACGAGCAGTACTTC.

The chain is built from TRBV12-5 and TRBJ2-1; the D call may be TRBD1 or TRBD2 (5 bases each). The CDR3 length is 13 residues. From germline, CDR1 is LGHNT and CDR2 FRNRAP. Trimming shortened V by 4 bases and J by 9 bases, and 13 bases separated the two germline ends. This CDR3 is CASGWGTSGEQFF. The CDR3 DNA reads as TGTGCTAGTGGTTGGGGGACCTCCGGTGAGCAGTTCTTC.

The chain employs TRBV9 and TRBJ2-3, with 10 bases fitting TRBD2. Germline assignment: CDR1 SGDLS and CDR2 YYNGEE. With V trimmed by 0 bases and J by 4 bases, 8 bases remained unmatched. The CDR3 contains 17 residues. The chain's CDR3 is CASSVAPSGSAADTQYF. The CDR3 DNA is TGTGCCAGCAGCGTAGCTCCTAGCGGGAGTGCGGCAGATACGCAGTATTTT.

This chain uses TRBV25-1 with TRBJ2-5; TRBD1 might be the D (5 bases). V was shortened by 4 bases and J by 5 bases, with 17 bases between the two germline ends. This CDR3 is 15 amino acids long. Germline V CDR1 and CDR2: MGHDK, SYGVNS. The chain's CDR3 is CASSGSDRYGETQYF. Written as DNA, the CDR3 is TGTGCCAGCAGTGGATCCGACAGATACGGGGAGACCCAGTACTTC.

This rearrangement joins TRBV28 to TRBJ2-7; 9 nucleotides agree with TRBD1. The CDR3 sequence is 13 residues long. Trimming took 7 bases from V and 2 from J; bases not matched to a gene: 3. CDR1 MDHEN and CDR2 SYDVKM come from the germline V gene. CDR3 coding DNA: TGTGCCAGCAAAAGGACAGGGGCCTACGAGCAGTACTTC. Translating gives CASKRTGAYEQYF.

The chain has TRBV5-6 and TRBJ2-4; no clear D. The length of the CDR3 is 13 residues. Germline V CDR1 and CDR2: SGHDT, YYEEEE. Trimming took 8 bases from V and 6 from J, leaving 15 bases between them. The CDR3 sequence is CASRPVNGNIQYF. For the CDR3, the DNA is TGTGCCAGTCGACCCGTCAACGGAAACATTCAGTACTTC.

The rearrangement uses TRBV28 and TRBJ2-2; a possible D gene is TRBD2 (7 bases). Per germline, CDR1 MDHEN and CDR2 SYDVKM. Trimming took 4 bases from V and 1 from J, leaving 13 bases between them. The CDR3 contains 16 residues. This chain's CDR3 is CASSSPRGGNTGELFF. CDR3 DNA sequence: TGTGCCAGCAGTTCCCCGAGGGGGGGGAACACCGGGGAGCTGTTTTTT.

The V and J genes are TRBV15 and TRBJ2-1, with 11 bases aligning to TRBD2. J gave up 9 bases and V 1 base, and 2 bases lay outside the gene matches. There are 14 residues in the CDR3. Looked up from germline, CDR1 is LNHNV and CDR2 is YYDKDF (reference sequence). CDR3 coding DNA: TGTGCCACCAGCAGAGTGACTAGCGGGACTGAGCAGTTCTTC. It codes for CATSRVTSGTEQFF.